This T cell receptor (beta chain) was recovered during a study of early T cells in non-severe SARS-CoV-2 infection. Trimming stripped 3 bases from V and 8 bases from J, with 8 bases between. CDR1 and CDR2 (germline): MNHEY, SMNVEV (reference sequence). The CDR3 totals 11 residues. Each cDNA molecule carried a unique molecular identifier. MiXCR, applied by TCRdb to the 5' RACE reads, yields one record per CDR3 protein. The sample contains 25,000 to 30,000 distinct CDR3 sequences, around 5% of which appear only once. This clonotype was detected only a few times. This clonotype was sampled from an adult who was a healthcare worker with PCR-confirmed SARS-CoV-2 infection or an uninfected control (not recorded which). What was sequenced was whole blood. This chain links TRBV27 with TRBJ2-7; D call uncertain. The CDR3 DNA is TGTGCCAGCAGTTTTTCCGGACAGCAGTACTTC. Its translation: CASSFSGQQYF.